This TCR beta chain was profiled in a study of control samples from healthy donors and cancer patients. Produced via immunoSEQ multiplex PCR; TCRdb's table is partial and in-frame only. The profile shows about 130,000 clones, roughly 90% of them singletons. Sequencing was carried out using blood. This receptor was identified in a woman in her fifties or sixties in good health.

Written as DNA, the CDR3 is TGTGCCAGCAGTTATTTGCTCGGCTACACCTTC. This codes for CASSYLLGYTF. This sequence joins TRBV28 and TRBJ1-2; no firm D call. The CDR3 extends over 11 amino acids. The V end lost 4 bases, the J end lost 8 bases, and 8 bases lay between the germline ends. Germline V gives CDR1 MDHEN, CDR2 SYDVKM.